Listed below are T cell receptor beta chains from one sample, sequenced in a study of T-cell reconstitution after alpha-beta-depleted transplantation in children. In TCRdb, the PCR reads were re-called with MiXCR into one record per CDR3 protein. The sample holds hundreds of thousands of distinct CDR3 sequences, around 23% seen once. This specimen was PBMCs, mostly from graft donor cells, taken 360 days after TCRalphabeta/CD19-depleted stem cell transplant. The receptors were sampled from a boy younger than two who had a stem cell transplant for acute myeloid leukemia, so the T cells may come from the graft donor. CDR3s include the opening cysteine and the closing phenylalanine or tryptophan. D genes are given only for firm matches. Only some rows state a clone size, as once, few, many or a class for expanded clones.

size: -; D: -; J: TRBJ1-2; V: TRBV7-2; DNA: TGTGCCAGCAGCTTAGTTGGGGGCGTGAGGTATGGCTACACCTTC; CDR3: CASSLVGGVRYGYTF
size: few; D: -; J: TRBJ1-1; V: TRBV7-9; DNA: TGTGCCAGCAGCCCGGCTGGGGGAGGTCCGGGTGAAGCTTTCTTT; CDR3: CASSPAGGGPGEAFF
size: -; D: TRBD1; J: TRBJ1-2; V: TRBV6-5; DNA: TGTGCCAGCAGTTACTTTCCAGGGGGAGAAGCTAACTATGGCTACACCTTC; CDR3: CASSYFPGGEANYGYTF
size: -; D: -; J: TRBJ1-1; V: TRBV6-2/TRBV6-3; DNA: TGTGCCAGCACCCAACAGGGTCGGAACACTGAAGCTTTCTTT; CDR3: CASTQQGRNTEAFF
size: many; D: TRBD2; J: TRBJ2-3; V: TRBV6-1; DNA: TGTGCCAGCAGTCCAAATTCTAGCGGTGATACGCAGTATTTT; CDR3: CASSPNSSGDTQYF
size: few; D: -; J: TRBJ2-5; V: TRBV6-1; DNA: TGTGCCAGCAGGTCCCTCCGGTCGCCACGGGAGACCCAGTACTTC; CDR3: CASRSLRSPRETQYF
size: many; D: -; J: TRBJ1-1; V: TRBV20-1; DNA: TGCAGTGCTAGAGATACCAGAGGTACTGAAGCTTTCTTT; CDR3: CSARDTRGTEAFF
size: few; D: TRBD2; J: TRBJ2-3; V: TRBV20-1; DNA: TGCAGTGCGTACGAGCGGGGTGAGGCGGATACGCAGTATTTT; CDR3: CSAYERGEADTQYF
size: -; D: -; J: TRBJ2-3; V: TRBV19; DNA: TGTGCCAGTAGCTACTCAAGGCGGTCGATTAGCACAGATACGCAGTATTTT; CDR3: CASSYSRRSISTDTQYF
size: few; D: -; J: TRBJ1-1; V: TRBV20-1; DNA: TGCAGTGCTAGAGATTCCCAGGGGAAGGGGGGCACTGAAGCTTTCTTT; CDR3: CSARDSQGKGGTEAFF